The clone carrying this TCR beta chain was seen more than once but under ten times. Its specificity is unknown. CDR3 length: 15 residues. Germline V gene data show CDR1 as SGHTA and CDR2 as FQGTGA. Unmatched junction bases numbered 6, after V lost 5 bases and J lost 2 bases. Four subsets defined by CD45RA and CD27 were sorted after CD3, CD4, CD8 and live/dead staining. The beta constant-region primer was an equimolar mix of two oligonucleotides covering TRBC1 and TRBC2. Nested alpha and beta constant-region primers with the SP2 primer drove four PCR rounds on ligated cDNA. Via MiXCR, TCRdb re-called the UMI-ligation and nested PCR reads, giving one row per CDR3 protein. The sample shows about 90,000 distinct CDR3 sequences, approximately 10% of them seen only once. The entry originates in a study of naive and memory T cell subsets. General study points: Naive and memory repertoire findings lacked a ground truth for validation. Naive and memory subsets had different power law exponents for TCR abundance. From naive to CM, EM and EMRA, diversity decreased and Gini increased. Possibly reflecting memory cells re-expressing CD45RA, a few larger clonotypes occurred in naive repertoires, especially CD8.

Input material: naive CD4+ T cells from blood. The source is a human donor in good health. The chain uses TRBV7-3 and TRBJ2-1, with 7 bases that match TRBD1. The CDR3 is CASSPDREPYNEQFF. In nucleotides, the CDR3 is TGTGCCAGCAGCCCCGACAGGGAACCCTACAATGAGCAGTTCTTC.